This T cell receptor (beta chain) was obtained from a study of CD8 T cells in ankylosing spondylitis. This clonotype came up many times. MiXCR was run by TCRdb on the 5' RACE reads, yielding one entry per CDR3 protein. The sample yields about 200,000 distinct CDR3 sequences, 25% to 30% seen once. There are 14 residues in the CDR3. Between the trimmed V and J ends, which lost 0 bases and 1 base, there was a span of 7 bases. Germline loops: CDR1 SGHRS, CDR2 YFSETQ. This clonotype originated in a male donor with ankylosing spondylitis or in good health (not recorded which). The rearrangement joins TRBV5-1 to TRBJ2-5; D gene unclear. What was sequenced was blood, either unsorted or a sorted T cell fraction (not recorded which). The CDR3 protein is CASSLGTSQETQYF. The DNA for the CDR3 is TGCGCCAGCAGCTTGGGGACCAGCCAAGAGACCCAGTACTTC.